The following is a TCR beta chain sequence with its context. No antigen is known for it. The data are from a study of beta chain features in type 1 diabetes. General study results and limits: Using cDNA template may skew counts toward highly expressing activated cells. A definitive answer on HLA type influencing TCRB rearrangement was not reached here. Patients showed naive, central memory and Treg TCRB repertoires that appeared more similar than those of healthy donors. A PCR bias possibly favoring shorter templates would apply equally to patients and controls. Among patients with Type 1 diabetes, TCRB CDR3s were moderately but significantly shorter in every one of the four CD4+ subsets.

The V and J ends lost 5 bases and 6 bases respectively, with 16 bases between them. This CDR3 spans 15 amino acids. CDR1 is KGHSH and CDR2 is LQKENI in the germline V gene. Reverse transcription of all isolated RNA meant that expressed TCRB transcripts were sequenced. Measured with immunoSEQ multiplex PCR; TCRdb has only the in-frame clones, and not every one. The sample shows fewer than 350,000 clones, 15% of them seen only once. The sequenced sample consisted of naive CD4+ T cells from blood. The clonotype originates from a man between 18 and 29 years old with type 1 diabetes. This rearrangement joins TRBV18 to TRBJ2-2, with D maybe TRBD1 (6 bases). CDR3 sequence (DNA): TGTGCCAGCTCATACAGGGATGGGTCCTCCGGGGAGCTGTTTTTT. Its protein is CASSYRDGSSGELFF.